This T cell receptor (beta chain) came from a study of response to subunit inactivated influenza vaccine. TCRdb reprocessed the RT-PCR reads via MiXCR and lists one record per CDR3 protein. The repertoire holds about 700,000 distinct CDR3 sequences, with approximately 13% as singletons. General study results and limits: Each seasonal influenza vaccination, the authors suggested, recruits few new T cells.

This clonotype was detected many times. Its antigen is undetermined. Between the trimmed V and J ends, which lost 6 bases and 8 bases, there was a span of 14 bases. This CDR3 is 14 amino acids long. CDR1 is ENHRY and CDR2 is SYGVKD in the germline V gene. This receptor was obtained from a man aged 45-65 years who received an inactivated influenza vaccine. The chain employs TRBV10-3 and TRBJ1-6; no clear D. This material consisted of PBMCs from blood, taken approximately 15 days before vaccination. The CDR3 protein is CAIRSRLIDSPLHF. The CDR3 nucleotides are TGTGCCATCAGATCCAGGTTGATCGATTCACCCCTCCACTTT.